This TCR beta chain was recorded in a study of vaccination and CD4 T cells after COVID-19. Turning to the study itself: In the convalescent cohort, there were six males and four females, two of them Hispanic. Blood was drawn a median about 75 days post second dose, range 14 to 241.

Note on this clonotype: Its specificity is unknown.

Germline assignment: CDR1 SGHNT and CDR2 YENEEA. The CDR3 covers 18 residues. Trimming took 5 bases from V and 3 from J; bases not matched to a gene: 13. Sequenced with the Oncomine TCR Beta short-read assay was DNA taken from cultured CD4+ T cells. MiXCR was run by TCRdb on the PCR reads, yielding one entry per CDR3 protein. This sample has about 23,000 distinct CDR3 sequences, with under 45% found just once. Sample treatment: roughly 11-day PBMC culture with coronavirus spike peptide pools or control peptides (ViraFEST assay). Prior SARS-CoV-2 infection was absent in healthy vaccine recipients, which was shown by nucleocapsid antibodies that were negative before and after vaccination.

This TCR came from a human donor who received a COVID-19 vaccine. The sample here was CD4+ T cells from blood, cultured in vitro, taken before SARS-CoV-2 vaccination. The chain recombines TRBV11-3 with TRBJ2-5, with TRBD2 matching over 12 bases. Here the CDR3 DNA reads TGTGCCAGCAGCCAGGACCCCTGGACTAGCGGGGATGAAGAGACCCAGTACTTC. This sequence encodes CASSQDPWTSGDEETQYF.